These T cell receptor beta chains were read from a single sample in a study of Ad26.COV2.S vaccination and SARS-CoV-2 variants. Measured with immunoSEQ multiplex PCR; TCRdb has only the in-frame clones, and not every one. The sample has about 390,000 clones; 88% are singletons. The source was peripheral blood, collected in a trial of Ad26.COV2.S vaccine versus placebo. These receptors were taken from a person aged 18-65 years who received the Ad26.COV2.S COVID-19 vaccine or a placebo. Both conserved end residues are trimmed from each CDR3. The order of the fields is V gene, D gene, CDR3 protein. A D gene is named only where the DNA matches it firmly.

TRBV27	-	ASRRVTGELF
TRBV2	-	ARETESWDYGYT
TRBV3-1/TRBV3-2	-	ASSQDRGYNEQF
TRBV13	-	ASSFQGRGGNTIY
TRBV7-9	-	ASQEAATNTGELF
TRBV4-1	-	ASSQDRRTERYNEQF
TRBV2	-	ASSDGSIYRENTGELF
TRBV3-1/TRBV3-2	-	ASSQARQDYT
TRBV27	-	ATSGGSNQPQH
TRBV28	-	ASSLGQNQPQH
TRBV6-6	TRBD1	ASSYGRGQYEQY
TRBV2	-	ASSILRGDEQF
TRBV11-3	TRBD1	ASSKRGPGANVLT
TRBV14	-	ASSQELQPNTEAF
TRBV19	TRBD1	ASSSPAGRGNTDTQY
TRBV4-3	TRBD2	ASSQDLAAPYEQY
TRBV4-2	-	ASSQFLGSPDTQY
TRBV10-3	-	AISHGDTIY
TRBV5-4	-	ASSLEGKETQY
TRBV27	TRBD2	ASSPQTLRGVADTQY
TRBV5-1	-	ASRPGIWNTEAF
TRBV19	-	ASSMEGRPSYEQY
TRBV5-4	TRBD1	ASRRTGANTGELF
TRBV5-1	-	ASSLWSETQY
TRBV15	-	ATSRGSGRTAGGYT
TRBV4-1	-	ASSHPATNEKLF
TRBV2	-	ASRGTSNQPQH
TRBV19	-	ASSIRGGTGNSNQPQH
TRBV7-9	-	ASSLPATNEKLF
TRBV3-1/TRBV3-2	-	ASSQLTERNIQY
TRBV15	TRBD1	ATSRGTGVSQPQH
TRBV6-6	TRBD1	ASSQPSTGEHPSTDTQY
TRBV6-2/TRBV6-3	-	ASSYNARRGSSNQPQH
TRBV7-2	TRBD2	ASSFRTFSGGAFDTQY
TRBV4-1	-	ASSQEPSAMNTEAF
TRBV6-1	TRBD1	ASSEQTGGGNVNVLT
TRBV11-2	-	ASSQQALSSGANVLT
TRBV7-9	-	ASSLWAGDTEAF
TRBV6-2/TRBV6-3	TRBD1	ASSSTGGPNTEAF
TRBV2	-	ASSGLQGEDNEQF
TRBV6-6	-	ASSYQGTLDEQY
TRBV11-3	-	ASSVNPDPNTEAF
TRBV6-5	-	ASSPLQGIYGYT
TRBV11-2	-	ASSLDLGTGSYYEQY
TRBV13	TRBD1	ASSSRQGAEGIYGYT
TRBV5-4	-	ASSLDVSTEQY
TRBV19	-	ASSIRRDNSPLH
TRBV5-4	TRBD1	ASSAQGLGTEAF
TRBV5-4	-	ASSLARANYGYT
TRBV14	-	ASSQAGIFINEKLF
TRBV4-1	-	ASSQLGSLYGANVLT
TRBV30	-	AWSPDLGRQPQH
TRBV2	TRBD1	ASKKGASEQY
TRBV6-5	-	ASSITGDFDEQY
TRBV5-5	-	ASSLQSGTNEKLF